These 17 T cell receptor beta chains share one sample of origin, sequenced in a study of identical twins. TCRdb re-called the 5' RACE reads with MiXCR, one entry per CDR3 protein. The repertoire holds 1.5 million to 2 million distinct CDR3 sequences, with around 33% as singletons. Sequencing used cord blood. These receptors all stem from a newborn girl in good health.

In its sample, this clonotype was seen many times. The CDR3 protein is CASQRGQGGQPQHF. In DNA, the CDR3 is TGTGCCAGTCAAAGGGGACAGGGAGGTCAGCCCCAGCATTTT. The V call is TRBV12-3 or TRBV12-4, the J call TRBJ1-5; TRBD1 agrees at 9 bases. The junction had 9 bases not matched to a gene; V was cut back by 9 bases and J by 6 bases. CDR3 size: 14 residues.

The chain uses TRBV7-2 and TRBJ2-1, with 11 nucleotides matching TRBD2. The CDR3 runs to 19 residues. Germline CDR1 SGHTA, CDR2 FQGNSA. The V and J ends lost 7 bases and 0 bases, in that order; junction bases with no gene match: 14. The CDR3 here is CASITSGRSLMSSYNEQFF. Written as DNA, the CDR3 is TGTGCCAGCATCACTAGCGGGAGATCACTGATGAGCTCCTACAATGAGCAGTTCTTC. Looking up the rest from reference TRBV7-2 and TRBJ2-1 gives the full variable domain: GAGVSQSPSNKVTEKGKDVELRCDPISGHTALYWYRQSLGQGLEFLIYFQGNSAPDKSGLPSDRFSAERTGGSVSTLTIQRTQQEDSAVYLCASITSGRSLMSSYNEQFFGPGTRLTVL.

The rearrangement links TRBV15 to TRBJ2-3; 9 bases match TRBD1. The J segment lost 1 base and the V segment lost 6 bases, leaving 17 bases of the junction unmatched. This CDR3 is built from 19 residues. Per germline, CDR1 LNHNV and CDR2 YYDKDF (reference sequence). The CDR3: CATRSDQDRGRMGTDTQYF. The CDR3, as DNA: TGTGCCACCAGATCCGATCAGGACAGGGGAAGGATGGGCACAGATACGCAGTATTTT.

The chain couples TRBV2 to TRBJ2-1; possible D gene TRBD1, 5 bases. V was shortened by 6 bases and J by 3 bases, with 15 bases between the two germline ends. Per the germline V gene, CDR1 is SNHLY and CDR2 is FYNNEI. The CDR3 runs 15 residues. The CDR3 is CASSDRTPFYNEQFF. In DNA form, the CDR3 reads TGTGCCAGCAGCGATCGGACACCCTTCTACAATGAGCAGTTCTTC.

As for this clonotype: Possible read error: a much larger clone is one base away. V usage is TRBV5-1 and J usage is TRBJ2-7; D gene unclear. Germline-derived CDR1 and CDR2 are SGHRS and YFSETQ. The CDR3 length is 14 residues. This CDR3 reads CASSLGLLSHEQYF. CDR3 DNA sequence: TGCGCCAGCAGCTTGGGACTCCTCTCCCACGAGCAGTACTTC. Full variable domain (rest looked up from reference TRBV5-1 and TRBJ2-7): KAGVTQTPRYLIKTRGQQVTLSCSPISGHRSVSWYQQTPGQGLQFLFEYFSETQRNKGNFPGRFSGRQFSNSRSEMNVSTLELGDSALYLCASSLGLLSHEQYFGPGTRLTVT.

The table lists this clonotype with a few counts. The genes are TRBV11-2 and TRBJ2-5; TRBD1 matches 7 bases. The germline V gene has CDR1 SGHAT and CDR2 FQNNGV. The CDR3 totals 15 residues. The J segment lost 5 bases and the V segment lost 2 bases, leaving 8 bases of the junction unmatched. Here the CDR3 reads CASSLLRGRRETQYF. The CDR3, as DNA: TGTGCCAGCAGCTTACTGAGGGGGCGCAGGGAGACCCAGTACTTC. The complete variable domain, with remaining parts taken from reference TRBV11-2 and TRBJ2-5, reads EAGVAQSPRYKIIEKRQSVAFWCNPISGHATLYWYQQILGQGPKLLIQFQNNGVVDDSQLPKDRFSAERLKGVDSTLKIQPAKLEDSAVYLCASSLLRGRRETQYFGPGTRLLVL.

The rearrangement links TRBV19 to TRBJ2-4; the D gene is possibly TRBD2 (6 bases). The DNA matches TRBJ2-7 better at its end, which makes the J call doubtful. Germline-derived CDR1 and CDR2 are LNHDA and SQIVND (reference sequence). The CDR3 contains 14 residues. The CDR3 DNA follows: TGTGCCAGTAGTATGGAGGGACGGCTCTACGAGCAGTACTTC. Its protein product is CASSMEGRLYEQYF.

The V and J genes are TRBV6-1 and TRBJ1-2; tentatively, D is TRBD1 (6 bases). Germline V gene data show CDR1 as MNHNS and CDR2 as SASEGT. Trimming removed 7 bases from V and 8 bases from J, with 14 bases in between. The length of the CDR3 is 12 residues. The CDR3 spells CASKRGREGYTF. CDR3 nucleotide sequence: TGTGCCAGCAAGCGGGGGCGGGAGGGCTACACCTTC.

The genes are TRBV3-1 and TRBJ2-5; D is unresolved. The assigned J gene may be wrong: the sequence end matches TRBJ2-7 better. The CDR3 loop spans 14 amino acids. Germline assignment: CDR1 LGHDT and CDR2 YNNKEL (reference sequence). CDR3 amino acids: CASSQAEQMYEQYF. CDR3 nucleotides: TGTGCCAGCAGCCAAGCTGAACAGATGTACGAGCAGTACTTC.

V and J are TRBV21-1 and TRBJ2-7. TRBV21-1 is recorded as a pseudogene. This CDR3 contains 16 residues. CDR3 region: CASSKARRGVPYEQYF. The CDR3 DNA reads TGTGCCAGCAGCAAAGCGCGAAGGGGAGTTCCCTACGAGCAGTACTTC.

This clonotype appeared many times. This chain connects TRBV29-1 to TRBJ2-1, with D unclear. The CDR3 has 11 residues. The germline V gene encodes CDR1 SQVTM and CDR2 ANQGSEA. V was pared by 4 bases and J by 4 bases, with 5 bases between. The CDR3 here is CSVGQYNEQFF. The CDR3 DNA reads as TGCAGCGTTGGTCAGTACAATGAGCAGTTCTTC.

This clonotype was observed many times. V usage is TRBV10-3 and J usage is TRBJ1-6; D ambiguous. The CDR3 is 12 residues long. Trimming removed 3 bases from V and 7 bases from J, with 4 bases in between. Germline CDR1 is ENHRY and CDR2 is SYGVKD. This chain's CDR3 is CAISDGNSPLHF. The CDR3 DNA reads TGTGCCATCAGTGACGGGAATTCACCCCTCCACTTT.

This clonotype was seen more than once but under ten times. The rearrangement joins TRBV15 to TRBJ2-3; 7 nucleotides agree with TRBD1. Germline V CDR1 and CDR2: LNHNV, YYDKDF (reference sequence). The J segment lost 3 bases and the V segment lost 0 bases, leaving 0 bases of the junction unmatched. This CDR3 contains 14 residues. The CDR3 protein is CATSREQGTDTQYF. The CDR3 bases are TGTGCCACCAGCAGAGAACAGGGGACAGATACGCAGTATTTT.

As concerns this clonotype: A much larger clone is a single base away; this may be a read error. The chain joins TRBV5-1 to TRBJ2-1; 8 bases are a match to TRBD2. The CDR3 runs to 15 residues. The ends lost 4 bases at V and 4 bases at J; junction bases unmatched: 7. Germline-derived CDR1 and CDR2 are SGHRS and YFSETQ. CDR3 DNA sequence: TGCGCCAGCAGCATGGAAGCTAGCGGGTACAATGAGCAGTTCTTC. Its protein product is CASSMEASGYNEQFF.

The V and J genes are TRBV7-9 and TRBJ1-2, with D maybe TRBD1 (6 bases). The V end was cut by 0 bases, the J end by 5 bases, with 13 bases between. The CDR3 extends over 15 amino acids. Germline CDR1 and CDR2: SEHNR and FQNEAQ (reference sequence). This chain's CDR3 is CASSLATGFTYGYTF. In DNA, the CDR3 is TGTGCCAGCAGCTTAGCTACAGGGTTCACTTATGGCTACACCTTC. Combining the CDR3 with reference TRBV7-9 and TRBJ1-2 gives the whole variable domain DTGVSQNPRHKITKRGQNVTFRCDPISEHNRLYWYRQTLGQGPEFLTYFQNEAQLEKSRLLSDRFSAERPKGSFSTLEIQRTEQGDSAMYLCASSLATGFTYGYTFGSGTRLTVV.

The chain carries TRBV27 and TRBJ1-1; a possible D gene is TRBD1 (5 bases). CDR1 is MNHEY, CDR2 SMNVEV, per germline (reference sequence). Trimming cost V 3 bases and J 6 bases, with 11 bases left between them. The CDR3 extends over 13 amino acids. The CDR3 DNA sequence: TGTGCCAGCAGTTTGCTGGGGCAGGCTGAAGCTTTCTTT. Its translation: CASSLLGQAEAFF.

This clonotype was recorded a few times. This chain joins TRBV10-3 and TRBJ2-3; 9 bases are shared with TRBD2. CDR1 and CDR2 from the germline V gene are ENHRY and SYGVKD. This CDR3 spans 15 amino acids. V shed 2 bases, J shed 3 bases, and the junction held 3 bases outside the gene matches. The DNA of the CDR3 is TGTGCCATCAGTGAGGGGCGGGAGGGTACAGATACGCAGTATTTT. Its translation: CAISEGREGTDTQYF.